The clone carrying this T cell receptor (beta chain) has only a few counts. As yet, its antigen is unknown. The record originates from a study of CD8 T cells in ankylosing spondylitis. Study conclusions and caveats: Blood of patients with ankylosing spondylitis appeared to be characterized by a TCR beta motif of several highly homologous variants. Previous work reported some of these motif variants in the synovial fluid and blood of reactive arthritis. CD8+ disease-linked clones were present at relatively low frequencies in blood. The study looked at matched synovial fluid samples from ankylosing spondylitis patients. Disease-linked clones were reported to be significantly enriched there.

Germline V gives CDR1 LGHNA, CDR2 YSLEER. The CDR3 extends over 16 amino acids. Trimming left V 1 base short and J 6 bases short, with 18 bases between. Each TCR beta library was made by quantitative 5'-RACE that incorporated molecular barcodes. TCRdb passed the 5' RACE reads through MiXCR, listing each CDR3 protein once. The sample holds about 750,000 distinct CDR3 sequences; roughly 20% are singletons and the top ten take about a fifth. The sample was blood, either unsorted or a sorted T cell fraction (not recorded which). The chain uses TRBV4-3 and TRBJ1-1; D gene ambiguous. This receptor was obtained from a male donor with ankylosing spondylitis. The CDR3 sequence: CASSQAYPERYSEAFF. CDR3 in DNA: TGCGCCAGCAGCCAAGCTTACCCAGAAAGGTACTCTGAAGCTTTCTTT.